These T cell receptor beta chains were read from a single sample in a study of blood T cell repertoires in COVID-19. TCRdb's copy holds only in-frame clones and misses some; the assay was immunoSEQ multiplex PCR. The sample consists of approximately 240,000 clones, 70% to 90% of them appearing once. Specimen: peripheral blood. Receptors originate from a woman in her forties who had recovered from COVID-19. The CDR3 runs from the conserved cysteine through the conserved F or W. A D gene is named only where the DNA matches it firmly. Not all rows give a size; the values are once, few, many and, for expanded clones, a class.

clone size,CDR3 length,V gene,J gene,D gene,CDR3 protein,CDR3 DNA
.,18,TRBV9,TRBJ2-1,TRBD2,CASSVAPASGLFVNEQFF,TGTGCCAGCAGCGTAGCCCCCGCTAGCGGGCTTTTCGTAAATGAGCAGTTCTTC
.,15,TRBV7-8,TRBJ1-5,TRBD1,CASSPRTGGNQPQHF,TGTGCCAGCAGCCCCAGGACAGGTGGCAATCAGCCCCAGCATTTT
.,15,TRBV7-7,TRBJ2-7,.,CASSLGPGSGNEQYF,TGTGCTAGCAGCTTAGGACCCGGATCGGGTAACGAGCAGTACTTC
.,15,TRBV7-2,TRBJ2-7,.,CASSLGAGDAYEQYF,TGTGCCAGCAGCTTAGGGGCAGGGGACGCCTACGAGCAGTACTTC
.,16,TRBV28,TRBJ2-1,TRBD2,CASSSAGTSGGDEQFF,TGTGCCAGCAGTTCCGCCGGGACTAGCGGGGGGGATGAGCAGTTCTTC
many,13,TRBV30,TRBJ1-2,.,CAWSYRRNYGYTF,TGTGCCTGGAGTTACAGGCGAAACTATGGCTACACCTTC
.,15,TRBV7-9,TRBJ2-6,.,CASSLPLYGANVLTF,TGTGCCAGCAGTCTACCCCTTTACGGGGCCAACGTCCTGACTTTC
.,13,TRBV12-3/TRBV12-4,TRBJ2-5,.,CASSPGPRGTQYF,TGTGCCAGCAGCCCGGGACCCAGGGGGACCCAGTACTTC
.,17,TRBV4-2,TRBJ2-5,TRBD1,CASSQAGTGGGQETQYF,TGTGCCAGCAGCCAAGCCGGGACAGGGGGGGGCCAAGAGACCCAGTACTTC
.,15,TRBV7-3,TRBJ1-2,TRBD1,CASSPGTGDSYGYTF,TGTGCCAGCAGCCCGGGGACAGGGGATTCCTATGGCTACACCTTC
.,14,TRBV15,TRBJ2-1,.,CATSRERTANEQFF,TGTGCCACCAGCAGAGAGAGGACAGCGAATGAGCAGTTCTTC
once,13,TRBV12-3/TRBV12-4,TRBJ2-4,TRBD2,CASSFEGLGTLDF,TGTGCCAGCAGTTTTGAAGGACTAGGGACCTTGGACTTC
.,15,TRBV5-5,TRBJ2-1,TRBD2,CASSLAASGANEQFF,TGTGCCAGCAGCTTGGCGGCTAGCGGGGCTAATGAGCAGTTCTTC
.,13,TRBV7-3,TRBJ1-1,.,CASSLDTYTEAFF,TGTGCCAGCAGCTTAGACACCTACACTGAAGCTTTCTTT
once,14,TRBV28,TRBJ2-1,TRBD2,CALETSGGPNEQFF,TGTGCCCTGGAGACTAGCGGGGGCCCTAATGAGCAGTTCTTC
.,15,TRBV10-3,TRBJ1-5,.,CAISGSGSGREPQHF,TGTGCCATCAGTGGTTCGGGTTCGGGGAGGGAGCCCCAGCATTTT
.,15,TRBV19,TRBJ2-5,TRBD1,CASSPGTGWGETQYF,TGTGCCAGTAGTCCTGGGACAGGGTGGGGAGAGACCCAGTACTTC
.,16,TRBV4-3,TRBJ1-1,.,CASSQSIGGSGTEAFF,TGCGCCAGCAGCCAATCTATCGGGGGGTCGGGCACTGAAGCTTTCTTT
.,14,TRBV7-9,TRBJ2-4,.,CASSLAPPPDIQYF,TGTGCCAGCAGCTTAGCCCCACCCCCGGACATTCAGTACTTC
.,19,TRBV7-2,TRBJ2-3,TRBD2,CASSLARLAGGTSTDTQYF,TGTGCCAGCAGCTTAGCCAGACTAGCGGGGGGAACTAGCACAGATACGCAGTATTTT
.,14,TRBV2,TRBJ1-3,TRBD1,CATSGQGYGNTIYF,TGTGCCACCAGTGGACAGGGGTACGGAAACACCATATATTTT
.,15,TRBV18,TRBJ1-1,.,CASSPLQDRNTEAFF,TGTGCCAGCTCACCACTACAGGACAGGAACACTGAAGCTTTCTTT
.,15,TRBV9,TRBJ2-2,.,CASSVVGVDTGELFF,TGTGCCAGCAGCGTAGTAGGGGTCGATACCGGGGAGCTGTTTTTT
few,15,TRBV5-4,TRBJ2-2,TRBD1,CASRRGQKNTGELFF,TGTGCCAGCAGACGGGGACAGAAAAACACCGGGGAGCTGTTTTTT
once,16,TRBV6-2/TRBV6-3,TRBJ2-3,.,CASSAQQGGVADTQYF,TGTGCCAGCAGTGCCCAACAGGGAGGGGTCGCAGATACGCAGTATTTT
.,15,TRBV4-3,TRBJ1-4,.,CASTGVDATNEKLFF,TGCGCCAGCACTGGAGTAGATGCAACTAATGAAAAACTGTTTTTT
once,16,TRBV18,TRBJ2-1,TRBD1,CASSPLGTDHHNEQFF,TGTGCCAGCTCACCGCTCGGGACAGACCACCACAATGAGCAGTTCTTC
.,13,TRBV12-3/TRBV12-4,TRBJ1-1,.,CASSFSGNTEAFF,TGTGCCAGCAGTTTTTCAGGAAACACTGAAGCTTTCTTT
.,14,TRBV19,TRBJ2-7,.,CASSIDPVSYEQYF,TGTGCCAGTAGTATAGACCCCGTCTCCTACGAGCAGTACTTC
.,18,TRBV15,TRBJ2-5,.,CATSREYKGAGRQETQYF,TGTGCCACCAGCAGAGAATACAAAGGGGCCGGCAGGCAAGAGACCCAGTACTTC
few,14,TRBV9,TRBJ2-1,.,CASSPHLGLDGQFF,TGTGCCAGCAGCCCCCACTTGGGGCTAGATGGGCAGTTCTTC
.,19,TRBV3-1/TRBV3-2,TRBJ2-3,TRBD2,CASSQDPAGGTSTTDTQYF,TGTGCCAGCAGCCAAGACCCAGCGGGAGGTACCTCCACGACAGATACGCAGTATTTT
.,16,TRBV6-6,TRBJ2-4,TRBD2,CASSYPSGVAKNIQYF,TGTGCCAGCAGTTACCCTAGCGGGGTAGCCAAAAACATTCAGTACTTC
.,16,TRBV18,TRBJ2-5,TRBD2,CASSPRLAGVGETQYF,TGTGCCAGCTCACCACGACTAGCGGGAGTAGGGGAGACCCAGTACTTC
once,13,TRBV5-5,TRBJ1-2,TRBD1,CASSSDRGYGYTF,TGTGCCAGCAGCTCGGACAGGGGCTATGGCTACACCTTC
.,16,TRBV19,TRBJ1-5,TRBD1,CASSIQGGGSNQPQHF,TGTGCCAGTAGTATTCAGGGGGGAGGTAGCAATCAGCCCCAGCATTTT
.,12,TRBV29-1,TRBJ2-3,TRBD2,CSVGGPGDTQYF,TGCAGCGTGGGAGGGCCGGGAGATACGCAGTATTTT
.,16,TRBV7-2,TRBJ2-7,.,CASSSDGADYSYEQYF,TGTGCCAGCAGCTCGGACGGAGCGGACTATTCCTACGAGCAGTACTTC
.,16,TRBV7-2,TRBJ2-1,TRBD2,CASSHTSGSSYNEQFF,TGTGCCAGCAGCCATACTAGCGGTAGCTCCTACAATGAGCAGTTCTTC
.,16,TRBV5-1,TRBJ2-3,TRBD2,CASSTPSGGAEDTQYF,TGCGCCAGCAGCACACCTAGCGGGGGGGCAGAAGATACGCAGTATTTT
few,15,TRBV9,TRBJ1-2,.,CASSVEAASNYGYTF,TGTGCCAGCAGCGTAGAAGCAGCGTCTAACTATGGCTACACCTTC
.,15,TRBV6-2/TRBV6-3,TRBJ1-5,TRBD1,CASSYGGQNNQPQHF,TGTGCCAGCAGTTACGGGGGACAGAACAATCAGCCCCAGCATTTT
.,12,TRBV30,TRBJ1-5,.,CAWSVPGKPQHF,TGTGCCTGGAGTGTACCCGGGAAGCCCCAGCATTTT
.,15,TRBV6-4,TRBJ2-1,.,CASSEAGGSYNEQFF,TGTGCCAGCAGTGAGGCAGGGGGGTCCTACAATGAGCAGTTCTTC
.,14,TRBV4-1,TRBJ1-1,.,CASSPGFRVTEAFF,TGCGCCAGCAGCCCGGGCTTCAGGGTCACTGAAGCTTTCTTT
once,15,TRBV7-9,TRBJ1-4,TRBD1,CASSRTGRGGEKLFF,TGTGCCAGCAGCCGGACAGGGCGGGGAGGTGAAAAACTGTTTTTT
.,17,TRBV7-3,TRBJ1-5,TRBD1,CASSLGRTGDSNQPQHF,TGTGCCAGCAGCTTAGGACGGACAGGGGATAGCAATCAGCCCCAGCATTTT
.,15,TRBV7-9,TRBJ1-3,TRBD1,CASSSGQGTGNTIYF,TGTGCCAGCAGCTCTGGACAGGGAACAGGAAACACCATATATTTT
.,16,TRBV13,TRBJ2-1,TRBD2,CASSLRPPSGKNEQFF,TGTGCCAGCAGCCTTCGACCGCCTAGCGGGAAAAATGAGCAGTTCTTC
once,13,TRBV18,TRBJ2-5,.,CASSPGQKETQYF,TGTGCCAGCTCACCAGGGCAGAAAGAGACCCAGTACTTC
.,15,TRBV2,TRBJ1-6,.,CASTWTFPEGSPLHF,TGTGCCAGCACTTGGACATTCCCGGAGGGGTCACCCCTCCACTTT
.,15,TRBV4-2,TRBJ2-1,.,CASSQESQVLNEQFF,TGTGCCAGCAGCCAAGAGTCGCAGGTACTGAATGAGCAGTTCTTC
few,14,TRBV5-1,TRBJ2-7,TRBD1,CASSMGDREYEQYF,TGCGCCAGCAGCATGGGGGACAGGGAGTACGAGCAGTACTTC
.,14,TRBV10-3,TRBJ2-7,TRBD1,CAISEGGSSYEQYF,TGTGCCATCAGTGAAGGGGGCAGCTCCTACGAGCAGTACTTC